The rows below give T cell receptor beta chains drawn from one sample of a study of T cell repertoires in cytomegalovirus infection. MiXCR, applied by TCRdb to the reads, yields one record per CDR3 protein. This sample has 490,000 or so distinct CDR3 sequences; around 11% occur once, and the top ten carry about 10%. The sequencing input was PBMCs. The receptors were sampled from a human donor in good health (CMV status not recorded). Some clones in this sample may be carry-over from other donors' samples. CDR3s include the opening cysteine and the closing phenylalanine or tryptophan. The order of the fields is clone size, D gene, J gene, V gene, CDR3 DNA, CDR3 protein. D genes are given only for firm matches. Part of the rows lack a size; the others show once, few, many or a class for expanded clones.

clone size: few; D gene: TRBD1; J gene: TRBJ2-7; V gene: TRBV29-1; CDR3 DNA: TGCAGCGTTAGTTCCCCGGACAGGGGGCACTACGAGCAGTACTTC; CDR3 protein: CSVSSPDRGHYEQYF
clone size: many; D gene: TRBD1; J gene: TRBJ2-1; V gene: TRBV24-1; CDR3 DNA: TGTGCCACCAGTGGAGGGGTAATCGGGACAGGGGGCCGCGGTGAGCAGTTCTTC; CDR3 protein: CATSGGVIGTGGRGEQFF
clone size: many; D gene: TRBD2; J gene: TRBJ2-7; V gene: TRBV28; CDR3 DNA: TGTGCCAGCAGTTTCACTAGCGGGAGTTATTACTACGAGCAGTACTTC; CDR3 protein: CASSFTSGSYYYEQYF
clone size: many; D gene: -; J gene: TRBJ2-3; V gene: TRBV6-5; CDR3 DNA: TGTGCCACCGAGGCCCCATCAACAGATACGCAGTATTTT; CDR3 protein: CATEAPSTDTQYF
clone size: -; D gene: TRBD1; J gene: TRBJ1-5; V gene: TRBV7-6; CDR3 DNA: TGTGCCAGCAGCCAGGGGGCGAGCAATCAGCCCCAGCATTTT; CDR3 protein: CASSQGASNQPQHF
clone size: many; D gene: TRBD2; J gene: TRBJ2-7; V gene: TRBV6-1; CDR3 DNA: TGTGCCAGCAGTGAGACTAGCGGGAGATACGAGCAGTACTTC; CDR3 protein: CASSETSGRYEQYF
clone size: few; D gene: -; J gene: TRBJ1-4; V gene: TRBV20-1; CDR3 DNA: TGCAGTGCTTTCCAGGAAAAACTGTTTTTT; CDR3 protein: CSAFQEKLFF
clone size: many; D gene: TRBD2; J gene: TRBJ2-5; V gene: TRBV7-2; CDR3 DNA: TGTGCCAGCAGTGACACTAGCGGGACTAGGACCCAGTACTTC; CDR3 protein: CASSDTSGTRTQYF
clone size: -; D gene: TRBD1; J gene: TRBJ2-2; V gene: TRBV5-1; CDR3 DNA: TGCGCCAGCAGCTTGGAGGGGGCCGAGGAGCTGTTTTTT; CDR3 protein: CASSLEGAEELFF
clone size: many; D gene: -; J gene: TRBJ2-2; V gene: TRBV28; CDR3 DNA: TGTGCCAGCAGTTTAACAGGTTCTGGCGGGGAGCTGTTTTTT; CDR3 protein: CASSLTGSGGELFF
clone size: many; D gene: TRBD2; J gene: TRBJ2-7; V gene: TRBV10-3; CDR3 DNA: TGTGCCATCAGTCCTTCGGGACTAGCGGGAGCAGCCTACGAGCAGTACTTC; CDR3 protein: CAISPSGLAGAAYEQYF
clone size: many; D gene: TRBD1; J gene: TRBJ1-2; V gene: TRBV7-8; CDR3 DNA: TGTGCCAGCAGCTCTGGACAGGGGTACTATGGCTACACCTTC; CDR3 protein: CASSSGQGYYGYTF
clone size: many; D gene: TRBD1; J gene: TRBJ2-5; V gene: TRBV6-1; CDR3 DNA: TGTGCCAGCAGTGAAACAAGCCAGACAGGGGGTACGACCCAGTACTTC; CDR3 protein: CASSETSQTGGTTQYF
clone size: many; D gene: -; J gene: TRBJ1-6; V gene: TRBV4-1; CDR3 DNA: TGCGCCAGCAGCCAAGACCCCAGCTCCTATAATTCACCCCTCCACTTT; CDR3 protein: CASSQDPSSYNSPLHF
clone size: -; D gene: -; J gene: TRBJ2-2; V gene: TRBV20-1; CDR3 DNA: TGCAGTGCTAGAGTATTGGGACAAGAGAACACCGGGGAGCTGTTTTTT; CDR3 protein: CSARVLGQENTGELFF
clone size: -; D gene: TRBD2; J gene: TRBJ2-1; V gene: TRBV5-1; CDR3 DNA: TGCGCCAGCAGCCAACCGGGACTAGCGGGGGGGGAGCAGTTCTTC; CDR3 protein: CASSQPGLAGGEQFF
clone size: many; D gene: -; J gene: TRBJ1-1; V gene: TRBV20-1; CDR3 DNA: TGCAGTGCTAGAGATGTGACATCCCTGGCGAACACTGAAGCTTTCTTT; CDR3 protein: CSARDVTSLANTEAFF
clone size: many; D gene: -; J gene: TRBJ1-6; V gene: TRBV11-2; CDR3 DNA: TGTGCCAGCAGCTTTTCGGGCAGGGCGAATTCACCCCTCCACTTT; CDR3 protein: CASSFSGRANSPLHF
clone size: -; D gene: -; J gene: TRBJ2-7; V gene: TRBV20-1; CDR3 DNA: TGCAGTGCTCCGGACCTTACAGACTACGAGCAGTACTTC; CDR3 protein: CSAPDLTDYEQYF
clone size: -; D gene: -; J gene: TRBJ2-2; V gene: TRBV5-1; CDR3 DNA: TGCGCCAGCAGACTAAACCCGAACACCGGGGAGCTGTTTTTT; CDR3 protein: CASRLNPNTGELFF
clone size: many; D gene: TRBD2; J gene: TRBJ2-7; V gene: TRBV7-9; CDR3 DNA: TGTGCCAGCAGCTTAAGCCTAGCGGGCGGGACCTCCTACGAGCAGTACTTC; CDR3 protein: CASSLSLAGGTSYEQYF
clone size: -; D gene: -; J gene: TRBJ2-1; V gene: TRBV30; CDR3 DNA: TGTGCCTGGAGTGTTGGACCTGGACGGTTCTTC; CDR3 protein: CAWSVGPGRFF
clone size: few; D gene: TRBD1; J gene: TRBJ2-2; V gene: TRBV24-1; CDR3 DNA: TGTGCCACCAGTGATCCGCCGGGACAGGGGGTATGGGAGCTGTTTTTT; CDR3 protein: CATSDPPGQGVWELFF
clone size: many; D gene: -; J gene: TRBJ2-2; V gene: TRBV20-1; CDR3 DNA: TGCAGTGCTCATCCGGAGACCGGGGAGCTGTTTTTT; CDR3 protein: CSAHPETGELFF
clone size: -; D gene: -; J gene: TRBJ2-3; V gene: TRBV20-1; CDR3 DNA: TGCAGTGGCGGGACTGCTAGCACAGATACGCAGTATTTT; CDR3 protein: CSGGTASTDTQYF
clone size: many; D gene: -; J gene: TRBJ2-1; V gene: TRBV7-3; CDR3 DNA: TGTGCCAGCAGCTGGGGGCCCATCACAGAGGGCTACAATGAGCAGTTCTTC; CDR3 protein: CASSWGPITEGYNEQFF
clone size: many; D gene: TRBD1; J gene: TRBJ1-1; V gene: TRBV5-1; CDR3 DNA: TGCGCCAGCAGCTTGCTTTCCGGGACAGGGGGCACTGAAGCTTTCTTT; CDR3 protein: CASSLLSGTGGTEAFF
clone size: many; D gene: -; J gene: TRBJ2-7; V gene: TRBV11-1; CDR3 DNA: TGTGCCAGCAGCTTAGACCAGGGAGGCTCCTACGAGCAGTACTTC; CDR3 protein: CASSLDQGGSYEQYF
clone size: -; D gene: TRBD1; J gene: TRBJ2-5; V gene: TRBV6-2/TRBV6-3; CDR3 DNA: TGTGCCAGCAGTTACCGGCGGACAGGGGGCATAGAGACCCAGTACTTC; CDR3 protein: CASSYRRTGGIETQYF
clone size: -; D gene: TRBD2; J gene: TRBJ2-7; V gene: TRBV10-3; CDR3 DNA: TGTGCCATCAGTGAGTCGAAACTAGCGGGAGGCTCCTACGAGCAGTACTTC; CDR3 protein: CAISESKLAGGSYEQYF
clone size: many; D gene: -; J gene: TRBJ1-2; V gene: TRBV10-2; CDR3 DNA: TGCGCCAGCAGTGAGAATCCCCGAGGAGGGAACTATGGCTACACCTTC; CDR3 protein: CASSENPRGGNYGYTF
clone size: many; D gene: -; J gene: TRBJ2-2; V gene: TRBV18; CDR3 DNA: TGTGCCAGCTCCCTTTCGGGACAAAACACCGGGGAGCTGTTTTTT; CDR3 protein: CASSLSGQNTGELFF
clone size: many; D gene: -; J gene: TRBJ2-5; V gene: TRBV7-8; CDR3 DNA: TGTGCCAGCACCCTCGGGACTGCGGTGGAGACCCAGTACTTC; CDR3 protein: CASTLGTAVETQYF
clone size: -; D gene: -; J gene: TRBJ2-5; V gene: TRBV19; CDR3 DNA: TGTGCCAGTAGTGCCCTAGGGACGATTCAAGAGACCCAGTACTTC; CDR3 protein: CASSALGTIQETQYF
clone size: many; D gene: -; J gene: TRBJ1-1; V gene: TRBV6-1; CDR3 DNA: TGTGCCAGCAGATCTCAGGGTAACACTGAAGCTTTCTTT; CDR3 protein: CASRSQGNTEAFF
clone size: -; D gene: -; J gene: TRBJ2-7; V gene: TRBV12-3/TRBV12-4; CDR3 DNA: TGTGCCAGCGGGAATCTGGGGGAGCAGTACTTC; CDR3 protein: CASGNLGEQYF
clone size: many; D gene: -; J gene: TRBJ2-1; V gene: TRBV12-3/TRBV12-4; CDR3 DNA: TGTGCCAGCAGTTTAGGGGGGTACAATGAGCAGTTCTTC; CDR3 protein: CASSLGGYNEQFF
clone size: -; D gene: TRBD2; J gene: TRBJ2-3; V gene: TRBV15; CDR3 DNA: TGTGCCACCAGCAGGACTAGCGGGATGACAGATACGCAGTATTTT; CDR3 protein: CATSRTSGMTDTQYF
clone size: many; D gene: TRBD2; J gene: TRBJ2-7; V gene: TRBV7-3; CDR3 DNA: TGTGCCAGCAGCAGGGTAGCGGGGGCCTCCTACGAGCAGTACTTC; CDR3 protein: CASSRVAGASYEQYF
clone size: many; D gene: -; J gene: TRBJ1-6; V gene: TRBV11-2; CDR3 DNA: TGTGCCAGCAGCTTACACAGCGACTATAATTCACCCCTCCACTTT; CDR3 protein: CASSLHSDYNSPLHF
clone size: many; D gene: -; J gene: TRBJ1-1; V gene: TRBV12-3/TRBV12-4; CDR3 DNA: TGTGCCAGCCTCCCCGGGCAGGTGAACACTGAAGCTTTCTTT; CDR3 protein: CASLPGQVNTEAFF
clone size: -; D gene: -; J gene: TRBJ1-4; V gene: TRBV12-3/TRBV12-4; CDR3 DNA: TGTGCCAGCAAAGAACCAGGGTCCACTAATGAAAAACTGTTTTTT; CDR3 protein: CASKEPGSTNEKLFF
clone size: -; D gene: TRBD1; J gene: TRBJ2-7; V gene: TRBV29-1; CDR3 DNA: TGCAGCGTTGCAGACAGGGGGCGGCCCCCGTACTTC; CDR3 protein: CSVADRGRPPYF
clone size: -; D gene: TRBD1; J gene: TRBJ2-1; V gene: TRBV10-1; CDR3 DNA: TGCGCCAGCAGCCCCCGACAGGGTACCTACAATGAGCAGTTCTTC; CDR3 protein: CASSPRQGTYNEQFF
clone size: many; D gene: TRBD2; J gene: TRBJ2-2; V gene: TRBV5-5; CDR3 DNA: TGTGCCAGCAGCTACGGGAGGGCGGACACCGGGGAGCTGTTTTTT; CDR3 protein: CASSYGRADTGELFF
clone size: many; D gene: -; J gene: TRBJ1-5; V gene: TRBV28; CDR3 DNA: TGTGCCAGCAGCTTAGGTCAGCCCCAGCATTTT; CDR3 protein: CASSLGQPQHF
clone size: -; D gene: -; J gene: TRBJ2-3; V gene: TRBV12-3/TRBV12-4; CDR3 DNA: TGTGCCAGCAGCCGGGGAGGAGGTCTCTTCACAGATACGCAGTATTTT; CDR3 protein: CASSRGGGLFTDTQYF
clone size: -; D gene: -; J gene: TRBJ2-1; V gene: TRBV28; CDR3 DNA: TGTGCCAGCAGACAACTAGGCAGCTCCTACAATGAGCAGTTCTTC; CDR3 protein: CASRQLGSSYNEQFF
clone size: many; D gene: TRBD2; J gene: TRBJ2-7; V gene: TRBV7-3; CDR3 DNA: TGTGCCAGCAGCCAAGGGGGTAGCGGGAGAAGCTACGAGCAGTACTTC; CDR3 protein: CASSQGGSGRSYEQYF